This T cell receptor (beta chain) was sequenced in a study of cytomegalovirus exposure and HLA in healthy donors. Trimming shortened V by 1 base and J by 6 bases, and 14 bases separated the two germline ends. Per germline, CDR1 SGHRS and CDR2 YFSETQ. The CDR3 has 14 amino acids. A multiplex PCR was run with 60 Vbeta primers and 13 Jbeta primers. The protocol was immunoSEQ multiplex PCR, while the TCRdb copy is restricted to in-frame clones and leaves out a portion. The sample has 64,000 or so clones, roughly 70% seen once; the top ten hold around a tenth. Sequencing input: PBMCs. The rearrangement joins TRBV5-1 to TRBJ2-7, with D perhaps matching TRBD1 (5 bases). The receptor comes from a woman aged 45 to 65 in good health and CMV-seropositive. The CDR3 coding sequence is TGCGCCAGCAGCTTGTTACAGGACCCACCCGAGCAGTACTTC. This sequence encodes CASSLLQDPPEQYF.